This entry lists 20 T cell receptor beta chains sequenced from one sample in a study of T cell repertoires in cytomegalovirus infection. TCRdb passed the reads through MiXCR, listing each CDR3 protein once. The data contain 160,000 or so distinct CDR3 sequences, over 15% of them seen just once; the ten biggest clones take up 15% to 20%. The sample taken for sequencing was CD8+ T cells from PBMCs. These receptors were collected from a human donor in good health (CMV status not recorded). Some clones in this sample may be carry-over from other donors' samples.

This chain links TRBV7-9 with TRBJ1-5, with D unclear. The CDR3 runs to 13 residues. V lost 1 base, J lost 5 bases, and 6 bases lay in between. The germline V gene encodes CDR1 SEHNR and CDR2 FQNEAQ (reference sequence). The CDR3 DNA reads TGTGCCAGCAGCTTAGAGCAGGATCAGCCCCAGCATTTT. This encodes CASSLEQDQPQHF.

This clonotype was seen more than once but under ten times. The rearrangement joins TRBV24-1 to TRBJ2-2; D call uncertain. V was clipped by 3 bases and J by 5 bases, with 9 bases between them. The CDR3 totals 14 residues. In germline, CDR1 is KGHDR, CDR2 SFDVKD. Here the CDR3 reads CATSDNPETGELFF. In DNA form, the CDR3 reads TGTGCCACCAGTGATAACCCGGAGACCGGGGAGCTGTTTTTT.

The rearrangement links TRBV6-5 to TRBJ2-7, with 11 bases identical to TRBD2. This CDR3 comprises 16 residues. CDR1 and CDR2 (germline): MNHEY, SVGAGI. V lost 2 bases to trimming and J lost 6 bases; unmatched junction nucleotides: 9. CDR3 sequence: CASSYAVAGGSGEQYF. CDR3 sequence (DNA): TGTGCCAGCAGTTACGCGGTAGCGGGAGGGTCGGGCGAGCAGTACTTC.

V and J are TRBV28 and TRBJ2-7; TRBD1 matches 7 bases. CDR3 length equals 15 residues. Unmatched junction bases numbered 10, after V lost 5 bases and J lost 3 bases. Germline V gene sequence: CDR1 MDHEN, CDR2 SYDVKM. CDR3 coding DNA: TGTGCCAGCAGTCGGTCTAGGGGGCCCAACTACGAGCAGTACTTC. Its translation: CASSRSRGPNYEQYF.

The V gene is TRBV7-1, the J gene TRBJ2-1; D is undetermined. TRBV7-1 is an ORF, and what it does is uncertain. The CDR3 has 13 residues. V was pared by 5 bases and J by 8 bases, with 13 bases between. The CDR3 region is CASSPPSPDEQFF. CDR3 nucleotides: TGTGCCAGCAGCCCCCCCAGCCCCGATGAGCAGTTCTTC.

This rearrangement joins TRBV7-3 to TRBJ2-6; TRBD1 is a possible D gene (6 bases). The V end lost 4 bases, the J end lost 4 bases, and 11 bases lay between the germline ends. From germline, CDR1 is SGHTA and CDR2 FQGTGA. The CDR3 has 15 residues. As DNA, the CDR3 is TGTGCCAGCAGCTGGGGGCCCTGGGGGGCCAACGTCCTGACTTTC. This gives the protein CASSWGPWGANVLTF. Full variable domain (remainder filled in from reference TRBV7-3 and TRBJ2-6): GAGVSQTPSNKVTEKGKYVELRCDPISGHTALYWYRQSLGQGPEFLIYFQGTGAADDSGLPNDRFFAVRPEGSVSTLKIQRTERGDSAVYLCASSWGPWGANVLTFGAGSRLTVL.

This clonotype is classed as medium-sized. CDR3 coding DNA: TGTGCCAGCAGCTTACTAGACGCGTCAGATACGCAGTATTTT. It yields the protein CASSLLDASDTQYF. The V call is TRBV7-6, the J call TRBJ2-3; D gene uncertain. The CDR3 spans 14 residues. Trimming took off 2 bases at V and 4 bases at J, with 10 bases between the two ends. Germline CDR1 reads SGHVS; CDR2 reads FNYEAQ.

This chain connects TRBV4-3 to TRBJ2-7; D is possibly TRBD2 (7 bases). The CDR3 is made up of 14 amino acids. Germline V lookup: CDR1 LGHNA, CDR2 YSLEER. Trimming stripped 4 bases from V and 2 bases from J, with 12 bases between. In DNA form, the CDR3 reads TGCGCCAGCAGCCCTGAGGGGGGGGCCTACGAGCAGTACTTC. Protein sequence: CASSPEGGAYEQYF.

This clonotype turned up a few times. CDR3 amino acids: CASSPPGTSAGFGVQFF. The CDR3 bases are TGTGCCAGCAGCCCCCCCGGGACATCCGCGGGGTTTGGTGTGCAGTTCTTC. The rearrangement joins TRBV7-2 to TRBJ2-1; D is possibly TRBD1 or TRBD2 (6 bases each). Trimming shortened V by 5 bases and J by 12 bases, and 29 bases separated the two germline ends. CDR1 SGHTA and CDR2 FQGNSA come from the germline V gene. This CDR3 comprises 17 residues.

The table lists this clonotype with a few counts. The rearrangement uses TRBV14 and TRBJ2-7; D is possibly TRBD1 (6 bases). Germline CDR1 and CDR2: SGHDN and FVKESK. This CDR3 is 14 amino acids long. V was trimmed by 3 bases and J by 3 bases, leaving 12 bases between them. Here the CDR3 reads CASSQTDSYYEQYF. CDR3 nucleotide sequence: TGTGCCAGCAGCCAGACGGACAGTTACTACGAGCAGTACTTC.

Only a few counts were recorded for this clonotype. The chain joins TRBV7-6 to TRBJ1-2, with 10 bases fitting TRBD1. CDR1 SGHVS and CDR2 FNYEAQ come from the germline V gene. V trimming: 5 bases; J trimming: 5 bases; junction bases outside the gene matches: 8. This CDR3 has 15 amino acids. The CDR3 DNA sequence: TGTGCCAGCAGCCTAGGGACAGGGGTTGAGTATGGCTACACCTTC. Its protein is CASSLGTGVEYGYTF.

This clonotype has a handful of counts. In DNA, the CDR3 is TGTGCCACCCCTAGCGGGGGTTACCAGAACACCGGGGAGCTGTTTTTT. Translation: CATPSGGYQNTGELFF. V and J are TRBV7-9 and TRBJ2-2; 10 bases agree with TRBD2. With 10 bases clipped from V and 1 base from J, the junction kept 9 bases outside the gene matches. The CDR3 spans 16 residues. CDR1 is SEHNR and CDR2 is FQNEAQ in the germline V gene (reference sequence).

The chain uses TRBV28 and TRBJ1-1; D not certain. In germline, CDR1 is MDHEN, CDR2 SYDVKM. The CDR3 runs to 14 residues. V lost 7 bases to trimming and J lost 6 bases, with 18 bases between them. CDR3 bases: TGTGCCAGCACGTTTGGTCCCCCGGAGGCTGAAGCTTTCTTT. Amino acids: CASTFGPPEAEAFF.

The chain carries TRBV6-2 or TRBV6-3 and TRBJ1-5; the match to TRBD1 covers 7 bases. This CDR3 contains 19 residues. V trimming: 4 bases; J trimming: 3 bases; junction bases outside the gene matches: 18. From germline, CDR1 is MNHEY and CDR2 SVGEGT. This CDR3 is CASSFILTGARVYNQPQHF. The CDR3 bases are TGTGCCAGCAGTTTCATCCTTACAGGGGCTCGGGTCTACAATCAGCCCCAGCATTTT.

This chain links TRBV19 with TRBJ2-6; D is unclear. Trimming cost V 7 bases and J 0 bases, with 10 bases left between them. The germline V gene has CDR1 LNHDA and CDR2 SQIVND (reference sequence). There are 15 residues in the CDR3. As DNA, the CDR3 is TGTGCCAGTAACTCGGACGGCTCTGGGGCCAACGTCCTGACTTTC. Amino acids: CASNSDGSGANVLTF. Supplemented by reference TRBV19 and TRBJ2-6, the full variable domain reads DGGITQSPKYLFRKEGQNVTLSCEQNLNHDAMYWYRQDPGQGLRLIYYSQIVNDFQKGDIAEGYSVSREKKESFPLTVTSAQKNPTAFYLCASNSDGSGANVLTFGAGSRLTVL.

The rearrangement joins TRBV7-2 to TRBJ2-1, with a possible D match to TRBD2 (7 bases). The CDR3 spans 17 residues. V was cut by 3 bases and J by 7 bases, with 22 bases left in between. Germline CDR1 and CDR2: SGHTA and FQGNSA. The CDR3 DNA reads as TGTGCCAGCAGCTTTACCCGGAGGGGGGGAGCGGGTAATGAGCAGTTCTTC. Encoded protein: CASSFTRRGGAGNEQFF.

Many counts were recorded for this clonotype. V gene TRBV7-2 combines with J gene TRBJ1-3; D not resolved. Germline assignment: CDR1 SGHTA and CDR2 FQGNSA. The CDR3 loop spans 16 amino acids. V lost 1 base and J 1 base, leaving 11 bases between the germline ends. The CDR3 DNA reads as TGTGCCAGCAGCTTAGTTTCCGGAGGGTCTGGAAACACCATATATTTT. Protein: CASSLVSGGSGNTIYF.

The chain links TRBV12-3 or TRBV12-4 to TRBJ2-1, with TRBD2 identical over 10 bases. The ends lost 7 bases at V and 7 bases at J; junction bases unmatched: 10. This CDR3 is built from 15 residues. The CDR3, as DNA: TGTGCCAGCATTCCTTTTCTAGCGGGGGAAAATGAGCAGTTCTTC. The encoded protein is CASIPFLAGENEQFF.

Of note for this clonotype: One end of the junction varies from germline; a read error may be responsible. CDR3 in amino acids: CANSPVMLAGGPYEQYF. The CDR3 DNA follows: TGTGCCAACAGCCCCGTGATGCTAGCGGGGGGGCCCTACGAGCAGTACTTC. This chain connects TRBV7-2 to TRBJ2-7, with 12 bases that match TRBD2. The V gene's germline CDR1 is SGHTA and CDR2 FQGNSA. This CDR3 comprises 17 residues.

This clonotype was seen at least ten times. The J gene is TRBJ2-1, the V gene TRBV7-2, with D perhaps TRBD1 (5 bases). V was cut by 4 bases and J by 6 bases, with 7 bases left in between. The CDR3 runs 12 residues. The V gene's germline CDR1 is SGHTA and CDR2 FQGNSA. DNA of the CDR3: TGTGCCAGCAGCTCAACAGGCAATGAGCAGTTCTTC. Protein sequence: CASSSTGNEQFF.